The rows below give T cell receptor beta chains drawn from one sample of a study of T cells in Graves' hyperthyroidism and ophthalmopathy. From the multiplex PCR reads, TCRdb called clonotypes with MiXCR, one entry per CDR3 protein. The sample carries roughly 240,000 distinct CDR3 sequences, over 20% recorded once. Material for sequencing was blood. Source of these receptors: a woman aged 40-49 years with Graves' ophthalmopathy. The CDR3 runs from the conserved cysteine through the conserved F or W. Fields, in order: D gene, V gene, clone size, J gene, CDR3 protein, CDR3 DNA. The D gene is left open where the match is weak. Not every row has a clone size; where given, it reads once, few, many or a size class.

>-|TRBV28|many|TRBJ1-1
CASSPHGAGSNTEAFF
TGTGCCAGCAGTCCGCACGGGGCAGGGTCGAACACTGAAGCTTTCTTT
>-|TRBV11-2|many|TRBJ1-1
CASSLDAGGAGTEAFF
TGTGCCAGCAGCTTAGATGCGGGGGGCGCGGGGACTGAAGCTTTCTTT
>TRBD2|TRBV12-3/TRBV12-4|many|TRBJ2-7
CASRPTSGNYEQYF
TGTGCCAGCCGCCCGACTAGCGGTAACTACGAGCAGTACTTC
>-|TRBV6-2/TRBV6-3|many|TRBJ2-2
CASSYSKAQGRLGGELFF
TGTGCCAGCAGTTACTCGAAGGCGCAGGGGAGGTTGGGCGGGGAGCTGTTTTTT
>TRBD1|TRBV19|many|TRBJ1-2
CASNDRGAEKDGYTF
TGTGCCAGTAATGACAGGGGCGCCGAGAAGGATGGCTACACCTTC
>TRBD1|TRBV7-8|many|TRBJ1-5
CASSLGVRDSNSNQPQHF
TGTGCCAGCAGCTTAGGGGTTAGGGACAGCAATAGCAATCAGCCCCAGCATTTT
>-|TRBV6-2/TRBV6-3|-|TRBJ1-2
CASTDYVGQGNGYTF
TGTGCCAGCACCGATTACGTCGGGCAGGGGAATGGCTACACCTTC
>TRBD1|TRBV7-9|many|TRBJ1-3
CASSEGDRRGNTIYF
TGTGCCAGCAGCGAGGGGGACAGGAGAGGAAACACCATATATTTT
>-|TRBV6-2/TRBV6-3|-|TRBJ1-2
CASRATGTAGARGQGYTF
TGTGCCAGCAGGGCTACCGGGACCGCCGGGGCTCGCGGCCAAGGCTACACCTTC
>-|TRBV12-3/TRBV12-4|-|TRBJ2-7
CASSLAGPREQYF
TGTGCCAGCAGTTTAGCGGGACCCCGCGAGCAGTACTTC
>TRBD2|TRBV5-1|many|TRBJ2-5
CASSAGLAYGTQYF
TGCGCCAGCAGTGCAGGACTAGCGTACGGGACCCAGTACTTC
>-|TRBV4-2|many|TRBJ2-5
CASSPGGRETQYF
TGTGCCAGCAGCCCTGGAGGGAGAGAGACCCAGTACTTC
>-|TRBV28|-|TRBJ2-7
CATQGYLSSYEQYF
TGTGCCACCCAGGGGTATTTGAGCTCCTACGAGCAGTACTTC
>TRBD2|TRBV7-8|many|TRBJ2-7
CASSLVGLAEPPSEQYF
TGTGCCAGCAGCTTAGTTGGGCTAGCGGAGCCACCCAGCGAGCAGTACTTC
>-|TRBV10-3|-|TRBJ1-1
CAISRGMNTEAFF
TGTGCCATCAGTAGGGGGATGAACACTGAAGCTTTCTTT
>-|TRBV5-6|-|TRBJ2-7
CASSPLNEGEYEQYF
TGTGCCAGCAGCCCCCTAAATGAGGGTGAGTACGAGCAGTACTTC
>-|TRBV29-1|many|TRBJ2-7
CSVEKGKYEQYF
TGCAGCGTTGAAAAGGGGAAGTACGAGCAGTACTTC
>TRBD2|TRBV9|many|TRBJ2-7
CASSVGAGSYEQYF
TGTGCCAGCAGCGTAGGAGCGGGGAGCTACGAGCAGTACTTC
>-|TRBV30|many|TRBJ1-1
CAWAGTLNTEAFF
TGTGCCTGGGCCGGGACATTGAACACTGAAGCTTTCTTT
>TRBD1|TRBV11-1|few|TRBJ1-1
CASREPVQGKRDTEAFF
TGTGCCAGCAGAGAACCGGTACAGGGGAAAAGGGACACTGAAGCTTTCTTT
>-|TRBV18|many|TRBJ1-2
CASSPSGDNNYGYTF
TGTGCCAGCTCACCCTCAGGGGATAATAACTATGGCTACACCTTC
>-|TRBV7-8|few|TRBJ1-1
CASTFTTGSLNTEAFF
TGTGCCAGCACCTTTACAACAGGGTCCCTTAACACTGAAGCTTTCTTT
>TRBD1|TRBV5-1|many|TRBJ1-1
CASSSLTKGAATEAFF
TGCGCCAGCAGCTCCCTTACCAAGGGGGCCGCTACTGAAGCTTTCTTT
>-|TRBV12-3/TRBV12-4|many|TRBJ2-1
CASSLSPPGFNEQFF
TGTGCCAGCAGTTTATCCCCCCCAGGTTTCAATGAGCAGTTCTTC
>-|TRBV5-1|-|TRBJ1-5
CASSLLGGQDQPQHF
TGCGCCAGCAGCCTCTTGGGAGGGCAAGATCAGCCCCAGCATTTT
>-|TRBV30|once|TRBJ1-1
CAWKGGRGSAFF
TGCGCCTGGAAGGGGGGCAGGGGATCAGCTTTCTTT
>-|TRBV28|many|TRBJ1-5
CASSWGEGSNQPQHF
TGTGCCAGCAGTTGGGGGGAGGGGAGCAATCAGCCCCAGCATTTT
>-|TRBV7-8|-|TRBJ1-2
CASSLRVWPEYGYTF
TGTGCCAGCAGCTTAAGAGTGTGGCCAGAATATGGCTACACCTTC
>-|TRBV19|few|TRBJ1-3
CASSPTPYGNTIYF
TGTGCCAGTAGTCCGACCCCCTACGGAAACACCATATATTTT
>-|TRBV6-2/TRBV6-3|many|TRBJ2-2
CASSYSIGIGRALNTGELFF
TGTGCCAGCAGTTACTCGATCGGGATAGGCAGGGCGCTAAACACCGGGGAGCTGTTTTTT
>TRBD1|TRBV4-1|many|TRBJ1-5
CASSQDRQGGVQPQHF
TGCGCCAGCAGCCAAGATAGACAGGGAGGGGTTCAGCCCCAGCATTTT
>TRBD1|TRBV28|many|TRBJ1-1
CASSSPQGAQITEAFF
TGTGCCAGCAGTTCCCCACAGGGGGCGCAGATCACTGAAGCTTTCTTT
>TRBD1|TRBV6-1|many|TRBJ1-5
CASSGTGGDQPQHF
TGTGCCAGCAGTGGGACAGGGGGCGATCAGCCCCAGCATTTT
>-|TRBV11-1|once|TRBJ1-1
CASSLVQQPNTEAFF
TGTGCCAGCAGCTTAGTCCAACAGCCGAACACTGAAGCTTTCTTT
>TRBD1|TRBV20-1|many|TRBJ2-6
CSARDFGQGAGANVLTF
TGCAGTGCTAGAGATTTTGGACAGGGGGCGGGGGCCAACGTCCTGACTTTC
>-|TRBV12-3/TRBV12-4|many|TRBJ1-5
CASSWGASNQPQHF
TGTGCCAGCAGTTGGGGGGCGTCCAATCAGCCCCAGCATTTT
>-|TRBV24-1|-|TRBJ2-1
CATSGVVGGEFYNEQFF
TGTGCCACCAGTGGAGTTGTGGGGGGCGAGTTCTACAATGAGCAGTTCTTC
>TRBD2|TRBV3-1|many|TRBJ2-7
CASSQAELAGLSF
TGTGCCAGCAGCCAAGCTGAACTAGCGGGACTCTCCTTC
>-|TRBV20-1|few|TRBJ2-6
CSARASQGRGSSGANVLTF
TGCAGTGCTAGAGCCTCTCAGGGGCGCGGTTCCTCTGGGGCCAACGTCCTGACTTTC
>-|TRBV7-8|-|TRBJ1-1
CASSPPGGPEAFF
TGTGCCAGCAGCCCTCCCGGGGGCCCTGAAGCTTTCTTT
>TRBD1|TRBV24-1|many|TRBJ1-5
CATGSGQAGSNQPQHF
TGTGCCACCGGATCTGGACAGGCCGGGAGCAATCAGCCCCAGCATTTT
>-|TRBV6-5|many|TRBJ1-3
CASSYSGDTIYF
TGTGCCAGCAGTTACTCCGGAGACACCATATATTTT
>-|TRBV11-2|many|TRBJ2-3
CASSPTKSITDTQYF
TGTGCCAGCAGCCCGACTAAATCGATCACAGATACGCAGTATTTT
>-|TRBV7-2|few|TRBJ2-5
CASSSRWGQETQYF
TGTGCCAGCAGCTCAAGGTGGGGACAAGAGACCCAGTACTTC
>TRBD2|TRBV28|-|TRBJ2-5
CASSPMGLAGGPKETQYF
TGTGCCAGCAGCCCCATGGGGCTAGCGGGAGGGCCTAAGGAGACCCAGTACTTC
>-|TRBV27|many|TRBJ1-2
CASSRRQGGNYGYTF
TGTGCCAGCAGCCGTCGGCAGGGAGGGAACTATGGCTACACCTTC
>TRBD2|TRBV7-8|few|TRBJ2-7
CASSLARTSGSYEQYF
TGTGCCAGCAGCTTAGCGCGAACTAGCGGGAGTTACGAGCAGTACTTC
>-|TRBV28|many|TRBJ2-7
CASSFGERVPYEQYF
TGTGCCAGCAGTTTCGGCGAGCGGGTCCCCTACGAGCAGTACTTC
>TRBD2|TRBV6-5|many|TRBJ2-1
CASHRLADNEQFF
TGTGCCAGCCATCGGCTAGCGGACAATGAGCAGTTCTTC
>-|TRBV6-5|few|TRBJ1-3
CASSSSAGSGNTIYF
TGTGCCAGCAGTTCGTCCGCGGGCTCTGGAAACACCATATATTTT
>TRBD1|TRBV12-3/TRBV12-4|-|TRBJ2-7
CASAPTGGPYEQHF
TGTGCCAGCGCTCCGACAGGGGGCCCCTACGAGCAGCACTTC
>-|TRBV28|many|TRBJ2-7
CASSPYLGENTYEQYF
TGTGCCAGCAGTCCCTACCTTGGGGAAAATACCTACGAGCAGTACTTC